This T cell receptor (beta chain) was profiled in a study of regulatory T cells in long-lasting Graves disease. Both iRepertoire HTBI primers and Arm-PCR of CDR3 regions were used to build the TCR beta libraries. Each CDR3 protein is one row after TCRdb ran MiXCR on the multiplex PCR reads. The sample consists of 400,000 to 550,000 distinct CDR3 sequences, over 15% of them appearing once. CDR1 SGHRS and CDR2 YFSETQ come from the germline V gene. The CDR3 extends over 15 amino acids. V shed 4 bases and J shed 4 bases, with 15 bases lying between them. This clonotype was picked up many times. As to time point: newly diagnosed GD, antithyroid drugs for less than 3 months. Generation of the TCR library employed RNA extracted from PBMCs. Patients met American Thyroid Association criteria for Graves' disease. These data also featured in a second study, about T cells in Graves' hyperthyroidism and ophthalmopathy.

This chain links TRBV5-1 with TRBJ2-1; D not certain. The sequenced sample was peripheral blood mononuclear cells (PBMCs), obtained at new diagnosis, from a patient treated with antithyroid drugs. The sequence came from a woman aged 18-29 years with Graves disease. CDR3 protein: CASSPEGSGYNEQFF. DNA for the CDR3: TGCGCCAGCAGCCCCGAAGGATCCGGGTACAATGAGCAGTTCTTC. The whole variable domain, filled in from reference TRBV5-1 and TRBJ2-1, reads KAGVTQTPRYLIKTRGQQVTLSCSPISGHRSVSWYQQTPGQGLQFLFEYFSETQRNKGNFPGRFSGRQFSNSRSEMNVSTLELGDSALYLCASSPEGSGYNEQFFGPGTRLTVL.